This TCR beta chain was sequenced for a study of identical twins listed by TCRdb under 2016. Study-level background: To test whether fetal clonotypes persist, the study used deep sequencing on TCR alpha and beta repertoires from monozygotic twins, unrelated adults of various ages, and cord blood. Replicate twin experiments were performed at different times using different library preparation protocols to rule out contamination. The investigation overall reported the following: Out-of-frame TCR alpha sequences shared between twins showed an excess of low generation-probability sequences compared with coincidental sharing between unrelated individuals. Because the same donors could not be followed over many years, conclusions were based on cross-sectional statistical analysis. Recombination models systematically underestimated out-of-frame TCR alpha sharing in monozygotic twins but agreed with sharing between unrelated individuals. Zero-insertion analyses could be partly confounded by invariant T cells such as MAIT and iNKT, though diverse VJ usage argued against such confounding for most clonotypes. In beta out-of-frame sequences, excess twin sharing was weaker, because having fewer shared sequences lowered the signal-to-noise ratio. Fewer insertions were carried by abundant cord blood beta clonotypes, a similar but weaker trend appeared in young adult naive repertoires, and no such trend appeared in memory repertoires.

This clonotype was recorded at least ten times. The clone's antigen remains unknown. No base quality information exists; no much larger clone differs at one position. The germline V gene sets CDR1 to SGHRS and CDR2 to YFSETQ. A distance of 12 bases separates the germline ends of V and J, which lose 2 bases and 3 bases respectively. The CDR3 goes from the cysteine to the phenylalanine over 15 residues. CDR3 DNA is the only sequence kept; it has 45 bases, read in frame from the first base. All donors were healthy Caucasians. The twin cohort consisted of three pairs of female monozygotic twins, all aged about 18 to 30 years. Positive isolation kits from Invitrogen were used to isolate CD4+ and CD8+ T cell populations. Preparation of the library involved 5' RACE. Sequencing instrument: Illumina HiSeq 2000. A universal primer binding site was added through template switching, and the final cDNA carried a unique molecular identifier so that TCR cDNA molecules could be counted accurately. Specific primers in the conserved constant-segment region were used to synthesize first-strand cDNA for TCR alpha and beta chains. To control for contamination, every cDNA library was double barcoded, receiving both a SMART-Mk sample barcode and Illumina barcodes. TruSeq adapter sequences and Illumina sample barcodes were added in two successive PCR steps. TCR alpha and beta cDNA libraries were sequenced on the Illumina HiSeq platform with custom primers. As for the original processing: MiGEC processed the raw reads to extract unique molecular identifiers, while MiXCR was used to determine the CDR3 positions. Recombination models were inferred per individual with the repgenHMM and IGoR tools using an EM algorithm. The analysis of shared clonotypes was done with the tcR package in R, with sharing normalized by the product of cloneset sizes. To study raw recombination without the effects of thymic and clonal selection, out-of-frame nonproductive sequences were analyzed. The public reads were reanalyzed by TCRdb: fastp trimming at Q25, MiXCR alignment, in-frame beta chains only. Each record represents a unique CDR3 protein, reported with the most common genes and DNA among its rows. The V and J calls were determined by TCRdb, not by the authors. For this sample the table gives approximately 300,000 distinct CDR3 sequences, of which just under 9.5% were detected only once. Approximately 6.6% of the sample goes to the ten largest clones.

A further study also used this sample, focusing on yellow fever vaccine responses in identical twins. As that second study puts it: According to the authors, in identical twins the way T cells responded to vaccination appeared partly convergent and partly personalized. The study precisely tracked vaccine-responding T cell clones in identical twins.

In this chain, TRBV5-1 is recombined with TRBJ2-1, with the D gene call left open. This clonotype originated in a woman aged 18-29 years in good health. Material: CD8+ T cells sorted from blood. The CDR3 amino acid sequence is: CASSFDFSFYNEQFF. The DNA is TGCGCCAGCAGCTTTGACTTTAGCTTCTACAATGAGCAGTTCTTC.